The TCR beta chain under discussion was sequenced for a study of shared clonotypes between healthy human individuals. Study at large: Aged between 18 and 49, the donors were a couple of women and three men. CD4 naive cells filled three plates per donor, CD4 memory three, CD8 naive two and CD8 memory one.

Germline loops: CDR1 MNHEY, CDR2 SMNVEV (reference sequence). V was clipped by 4 bases and J by 2 bases; unmatched bases: 7. The CDR3 totals 16 residues. The naive CD8 subset, CD45RO-negative cells positively selected for CCR7, excluded terminally differentiated effector memory CD45RA+ cells. The study drew all its donors from Caucasian adults living in Nashville, Tennessee. Libraries were prepared by immunoSEQ multiplex PCR; TCRdb keeps only in-frame clonotypes and omits some of them. The sample lists hundreds of thousands of clones; 95% to 96% were seen once. Findings of the study overall: The study generally estimated greater richness for naive than memory subsets.

In regard to this clone: Its target is unknown.

The sequence was collected from a woman in her 30s in good health. Source material: naive CD8+ T cells sorted from blood. This chain connects TRBV27 to TRBJ2-7; 11 bases are shared with TRBD2. CDR3: CASSSPGTSGTYEQYF. CDR3 DNA: TGTGCCAGCAGTTCCCCCGGGACTAGCGGTACCTACGAGCAGTACTTC.